These 29 T cell receptor beta chains came from one sample sequenced in a study of cytotoxic CD8 clonotypes in ibrutinib-treated CLL. This table comes from immunoSEQ multiplex PCR, and its TCRdb copy is limited to in-frame clones, with some not included. Found here are just over 45,000 clones, around 70% of them singletons; the top ten hold roughly 13%. The sequencing here drew on PBMCs, taken after 12 months of ibrutinib treatment. The source is a human donor with chronic lymphocytic leukemia.

This chain links TRBV7-2 with TRBJ2-7; D is unresolved. This CDR3 region has 12 residues. The V gene's germline CDR1 is SGHTA and CDR2 FQGNSA. Trimming shortened V by 6 bases and J by 3 bases, and 9 bases separated the two germline ends. CDR3 protein: CASSSTYYEQYF. CDR3 nucleotide sequence: TGTGCCAGCAGTTCGACATACTACGAGCAGTACTTC. Filled out from reference TRBV7-2 and TRBJ2-7, the complete variable domain reads GAGVSQSPSNKVTEKGKDVELRCDPISGHTALYWYRQSLGQGLEFLIYFQGNSAPDKSGLPSDRFSAERTGGSVSTLTIQRTQQEDSAVYLCASSSTYYEQYFGPGTRLTVT.

This chain links TRBV12-5 with TRBJ2-1, with 9 bases aligning to TRBD2. With 6 bases clipped from V and 4 bases from J, the junction kept 10 bases outside the gene matches. CDR3 length equals 16 residues. Germline CDR1 is LGHNT and CDR2 is FRNRAP. Here the CDR3 reads CASGPPAGGGYNEQFF. Written as DNA, the CDR3 is TGTGCTAGTGGCCCTCCAGCGGGGGGCGGGTACAATGAGCAGTTCTTC.

This chain uses TRBV7-3 with TRBJ1-2; TRBD1 agrees at 10 bases. The J segment lost 5 bases and the V segment lost 4 bases, leaving 1 base of the junction unmatched. The CDR3 contains 13 residues. Per the germline V gene, CDR1 is SGHTA and CDR2 is FQGTGA. The CDR3 sequence: CASSSGQGYGYTF. CDR3 DNA: TGTGCCAGCAGCTCGGGACAGGGGTATGGCTACACCTTC.

This clone has only one observation. For the CDR3, the DNA is TGTGCCAGCAGTTATAACAGTAGAGCATCTAATGGCTACACCTTC. Translated, it gives CASSYNSRASNGYTF. The rearrangement joins TRBV6-5 to TRBJ1-2; D unresolved. This CDR3 region has 15 residues. V lost 3 bases, J lost 6 bases, and 17 bases lay in between. CDR1 is MNHEY and CDR2 is SVGAGI in the germline V gene.

J is TRBJ1-2 and V is TRBV29-1, with a weak D call TRBD1 (6 bases). The CDR3 spans 13 residues. Germline CDR1 and CDR2: SQVTM and ANQGSEA. CDR3 region: CSVQIGQHYGYTF. DNA of the CDR3: TGCAGTGTCCAGATCGGACAGCACTATGGCTACACCTTC. The complete variable domain, with remaining parts taken from reference TRBV29-1 and TRBJ1-2, reads SAVISQKPSRDICQRGTSLTIQCQVDSQVTMMFWYRQQPGQSLTLIATANQGSEATYESGFVIDKFPISRPNLTFSTLTVSNMSPEDSSIYLCSVQIGQHYGYTFGSGTRLTVV.

The DNA for the CDR3 is TGTGCTAGTGAGTCGGGACCCCGTCACCCAGATACGCAGTATTTT. Translation gives CASESGPRHPDTQYF. This chain uses TRBV12-5 with TRBJ2-3; either TRBD1 or TRBD2 may supply D (5 bases each). The CDR3 extends over 15 amino acids. CDR1 and CDR2 (germline): LGHNT, FRNRAP. Trimming shortened V by 7 bases and J by 4 bases, and 18 bases separated the two germline ends.

The CDR3 protein is CASSISGEDHEQYF. CDR3 bases: TGTGCCAGTAGTATCTCTGGGGAGGACCACGAGCAGTACTTC. V usage is TRBV19 and J usage is TRBJ2-7; D possibly corresponds to TRBD2 (6 bases). The CDR3 contains 14 residues. The ends were cut back, 3 bases at V and 5 bases at J, with 14 bases in the middle. Germline CDR1 and CDR2: LNHDA and SQIVND (reference sequence).

The table lists this clone with a count of one. The CDR3 protein is CASRSLSWAQYF. The CDR3 nucleotides are TGTGCCAGCAGATCCCTATCGTGGGCCCAGTACTTC. The genes are TRBV6-1 and TRBJ2-5; D ambiguous. The CDR3 consists of 12 residues. Germline CDR1 reads MNHNS; CDR2 reads SASEGT. V was cut by 6 bases and J by 9 bases, with 14 bases left in between.

This chain joins TRBV5-8 and TRBJ2-5; D gene ambiguous. The CDR3 spans 13 residues. Trimming took off 1 base at V and 2 bases at J, with 6 bases between the two ends. CDR1 SGHTS and CDR2 YDEGEE come from the germline V gene. DNA of the CDR3: TGTGCCAGCAGCTTGACCCTTCAAGAGACCCAGTACTTC. Translating gives CASSLTLQETQYF.

Concerning this clone: Other DNA sequences in this specimen translate into the identical CDR3. The chain has TRBV19 and TRBJ2-5; D may be TRBD2 (6 bases). V lost 2 bases to trimming and J lost 5 bases, with 6 bases between them. CDR1 and CDR2 from the germline V gene are LNHDA and SQIVND (reference sequence). The CDR3 extends over 12 amino acids. CDR3 coding DNA: TGTGCCAGTAGTATACGGGGGGAGACCCAGTACTTC. This encodes CASSIRGETQYF.

This chain connects TRBV27 to TRBJ2-2; 7 bases fit TRBD2. Germline CDR1 and CDR2: MNHEY and SMNVEV (reference sequence). The CDR3 has 15 amino acids. V shed 7 bases, J shed 5 bases, and the junction held 10 bases outside the gene matches. The CDR3 is CASTPWGGRTGELFF. CDR3 in DNA: TGTGCCAGCACCCCCTGGGGGGGGAGGACCGGGGAGCTGTTTTTT.

The J gene is TRBJ1-5, the V gene TRBV21-1; TRBD1 is the table's D call, not checked against the DNA. TRBV21-1 is termed a pseudogene. CDR3 length: 15 amino acids. CDR3 region: CASSKRGQGRQPQHF. The CDR3 bases are TGTGCCAGCAGCAAGCGAGGACAGGGGCGTCAGCCCCAGCATTTT.

The V gene is TRBV10-2, the J gene TRBJ2-5; D is unresolved. V dropped 6 bases and J dropped 3 bases, with 14 bases sitting between them. This CDR3 is built from 14 residues. Germline-derived CDR1 and CDR2 are WSHSY and SAAADI. Here the CDR3 DNA reads TGCGCCAGCAGCCATAGACCCGGAGAAGAGACCCAGTACTTC. The encoded protein is CASSHRPGEETQYF.

The chain recombines TRBV9 with TRBJ2-7; 11 nucleotides agree with TRBD2. CDR1 and CDR2 (germline): SGDLS, YYNGEE. The CDR3 length is 15 residues. Trimming took 6 bases from V and 5 from J; bases not matched to a gene: 10. In DNA, the CDR3 is TGTGCCAGCACTCAAACCGCTAGCGGGGGGAACGAGCAGTACTTC. It encodes CASTQTASGGNEQYF.

V usage is TRBV7-2 and J usage is TRBJ2-7; the match to TRBD2 covers 8 bases. Germline V gene data show CDR1 as SGHTA and CDR2 as FQGNSA. V shed 2 bases and J 2 bases; nucleotides not matched to a gene: 5. The CDR3 extends over 15 amino acids. The CDR3 sequence is CASSLRGGDPYEQYF. CDR3 nucleotide sequence: TGTGCCAGCAGCTTACGGGGGGGCGACCCCTACGAGCAGTACTTC.

This clone was detected a few times. The V and J genes are TRBV19 and TRBJ1-5; D is perhaps TRBD1 (5 bases). This CDR3 has 15 amino acids. V was clipped by 3 bases and J by 0 bases, with 9 bases between them. The germline V gene has CDR1 LNHDA and CDR2 SQIVND (reference sequence). The CDR3 spells CASSIGTYSNQPQHF. CDR3 in DNA: TGTGCCAGTAGTATCGGGACCTATAGCAATCAGCCCCAGCATTTT.

This clone has just a few counts. CDR3 loop: CASSLDGGPYNEQFF. CDR3 DNA: TGTGCCAGCAGCTTGGACGGGGGGCCCTACAATGAGCAGTTCTTC. The rearrangement uses TRBV5-4 and TRBJ2-1; TRBD2 is a possible D gene (7 bases). Germline V gene data show CDR1 as SGHNT and CDR2 as YYREEE (reference sequence). CDR3 length: 15 residues. Deletions cut 0 bases from V and 2 bases from J, with 9 bases between.

The chain employs TRBV9 and TRBJ1-2, with TRBD1 matching over 7 bases. The ends lost 4 bases at V and 2 bases at J; junction bases unmatched: 5. This CDR3 spans 14 amino acids. Germline V gives CDR1 SGDLS, CDR2 YYNGEE. The CDR3 here is CASSFTGANYGYTF. As DNA, the CDR3 is TGTGCCAGCAGCTTTACAGGGGCGAACTATGGCTACACCTTC. Looking up the rest from reference TRBV9 and TRBJ1-2 gives the full variable domain: DSGVTQTPKHLITATGQRVTLRCSPRSGDLSVYWYQQSLDQGLQFLIQYYNGEERAKGNILERFSAQQFPDLHSELNLSSLELGDSALYFCASSFTGANYGYTFGSGTRLTVV.

This clone was counted a few times. The genes are TRBV6-5 and TRBJ1-5; D is unresolved. Germline CDR1 MNHEY, CDR2 SVGAGI. V lost 5 bases and J lost 7, with 12 bases in between. This CDR3 has 13 residues. This CDR3 reads CASSASRAQPQHF. The CDR3 bases are TGTGCCAGCAGTGCGTCAAGGGCGCAGCCCCAGCATTTT.

The chain uses TRBV7-2 and TRBJ2-7; 7 nucleotides match TRBD1. The CDR3 spans 14 residues. Germline V lookup: CDR1 SGHTA, CDR2 FQGNSA. Trimming cost V 5 bases and J 6 bases; bases outside gene matches: 10. For the CDR3, the DNA is TGTGCCAGCAGCCTGACAGGGAGTTCGTTCGAGCAGTACTTC. This translates into CASSLTGSSFEQYF.

V and J are TRBV7-8 and TRBJ2-5; 14 bases align to TRBD2. Germline trimming cut 5 bases from V and 3 bases from J; bases unmatched to any gene: 8. Germline V gene data show CDR1 as SGHVS and CDR2 as FQNEAQ. The CDR3 covers 17 residues. CDR3 sequence: CASSPGTSGGKEETQYF. The CDR3 region has the DNA TGTGCCAGCAGCCCGGGGACTAGCGGGGGCAAAGAAGAGACCCAGTACTTC.

This sequence joins TRBV9 and TRBJ2-3; 9 nucleotides agree with TRBD1. CDR3 size: 14 residues. Germline assignment: CDR1 SGDLS and CDR2 YYNGEE. The ends lost 4 bases at V and 4 bases at J; junction bases unmatched: 4. The CDR3 nucleotides are TGTGCCAGCAGCCGACAGGGGGTGGCAGATACGCAGTATTTT. Amino acids: CASSRQGVADTQYF.

The gene calls are TRBV19 and TRBJ1-5, with 7 bases fitting TRBD1. CDR1 LNHDA and CDR2 SQIVND come from the germline V gene (reference sequence). The CDR3 loop spans 16 amino acids. The V and J ends lost 5 bases and 0 bases, in that order; junction bases with no gene match: 7. The CDR3 is CASSFAGTVSNQPQHF. Written as DNA, the CDR3 is TGTGCCAGTAGTTTCGCCGGGACAGTTAGCAATCAGCCCCAGCATTTT.

J is TRBJ2-7 and V is TRBV5-1; D possibly matches TRBD1 or TRBD2 (5 bases each). The CDR3 sequence is 14 residues long. The V gene lost 0 bases and the J gene lost 0 bases, with 7 bases spanning the gap. Per the germline V gene, CDR1 is SGHRS and CDR2 is YFSETQ. The CDR3 reads CASSLEGSSYEQYF. CDR3 nucleotide sequence: TGCGCCAGCAGCTTGGAGGGGAGCTCCTACGAGCAGTACTTC. Looking up the rest from reference TRBV5-1 and TRBJ2-7 gives the full variable domain: KAGVTQTPRYLIKTRGQQVTLSCSPISGHRSVSWYQQTPGQGLQFLFEYFSETQRNKGNFPGRFSGRQFSNSRSEMNVSTLELGDSALYLCASSLEGSSYEQYFGPGTRLTVT.

This clone was picked up a small number of times. V is TRBV2 and J is TRBJ2-1; 10 bases align to TRBD2. This CDR3 region has 15 residues. Germline CDR1 reads SNHLY; CDR2 reads FYNNEI. V was pared by 7 bases and J by 6 bases, with 9 bases of the junction left unmatched. CDR3: CASMGELAGANEQFF. Here the CDR3 DNA reads TGTGCCAGCATGGGTGAGCTAGCGGGGGCCAATGAGCAGTTCTTC. Based on the CDR3 plus reference TRBV2 and TRBJ2-1, the full variable domain is EPEVTQTPSHQVTQMGQEVILRCVPISNHLYFYWYRQILGQKVEFLVSFYNNEISEKSEIFDDQFSVERPDGSNFTLKIRSTKLEDSAMYFCASMGELAGANEQFFGPGTRLTVL.

This clone was counted a few times. The CDR3 loop reads CASSFRLAGTKETQYF. CDR3 nucleotides: TGTGCCAGCAGTTTTAGGTTAGCGGGGACCAAAGAGACCCAGTACTTC. The chain carries TRBV28 and TRBJ2-5; 8 bases match TRBD2. The CDR3 has 16 residues. V shed 3 bases and J 3 bases; nucleotides not matched to a gene: 9. Per germline, CDR1 MDHEN and CDR2 SYDVKM. The full variable domain, completed using reference TRBV28 and TRBJ2-5, is DVKVTQSSRYLVKRTGEKVFLECVQDMDHENMFWYRQDPGLGLRLIYFSYDVKMKEKGDIPEGYSVSREKKERFSLILESASTNQTSMYLCASSFRLAGTKETQYFGPGTRLLVL.

The rearrangement uses TRBV27 and TRBJ1-1; D not resolved. Trimming left V 0 bases short and J 6 bases short, with 17 bases between. Germline values: CDR1 MNHEY, CDR2 SMNVEV (reference sequence). The CDR3 length is 16 residues. DNA for the CDR3: TGTGCCAGCAGTTTATCGGGCCCGATAGGAGGCGCTGAAGCTTTCTTT. It is translated as CASSLSGPIGGAEAFF.

The chain employs TRBV13 and TRBJ2-7, with a possible D match to TRBD2 (5 bases). This CDR3 is 16 amino acids long. CDR1 PRHDT and CDR2 FYEKMQ come from the germline V gene (reference sequence). V dropped 3 bases and J dropped 0 bases, with 15 bases sitting between them. Here the CDR3 reads CASSFGPGADSYEQYF. DNA of the CDR3: TGTGCCAGCAGCTTTGGCCCCGGAGCGGACTCCTACGAGCAGTACTTC. Full variable domain (remainder filled in from reference TRBV13 and TRBJ2-7): AAGVIQSPRHLIKEKRETATLKCYPIPRHDTVYWYQQGPGQDPQFLISFYEKMQSDKGSIPDRFSAQQFSDYHSELNMSSLELGDSALYFCASSFGPGADSYEQYFGPGTRLTVT.

J is TRBJ2-5 and V is TRBV11-2; 8 positions agree with TRBD1. The CDR3 extends over 14 amino acids. J gave up 5 bases and V 5 bases, and 7 bases lay outside the gene matches. From germline, CDR1 is SGHAT and CDR2 FQNNGV. The chain's CDR3 is CASSAGRTGETQYF. The CDR3 nucleotides are TGTGCCAGCAGCGCCGGGCGGACAGGGGAGACCCAGTACTTC.